The 19 T cell receptor beta chains given below trace back to one sample, sequenced in a study of blood T cells in healthy people across ages (dated by TCRdb to 2014 to 2015). Library prep was done by 5' RACE. The listed sequencing device is Illumina HiSeq 2500. A second PCR of roughly 7 to 12 cycles was run with a J-beta primer mix and a sample-barcoded 5' primer. In TCRdb, the public reads were trimmed at Q25 with fastp and aligned with MiXCR, with productive beta chains retained. CDR3 protein duplicates are merged, each entry listing the most common genes and DNA. Counted in this sample were more than 1.4 million distinct CDR3 sequences; 42% of them appeared once. The top ten hold under 8% of the sample. Sequenced input: blood. These receptors were taken from a woman between 18 and 29 years old in good health.

The V gene is TRBV20-1, the J gene TRBJ2-1; TRBD2 matches at 8 bases. The CDR3 sequence is 15 residues long. The germline CDR1 and CDR2 sequences are DFQATT and SNEGSKA (reference sequence). With 3 bases clipped from V and 0 bases from J, the junction kept 4 bases outside the gene matches. The CDR3, as DNA: TGCAGTGCTAGGTCCCGGGGGGGCTCCTACAATGAGCAGTTCTTC. Residues: CSARSRGGSYNEQFF.

V and J are TRBV7-9 and TRBJ2-1, with TRBD2 matching 7 bases. V lost 7 bases and J lost 7; bases outside the gene matches: 7. Germline assignment: CDR1 SEHNR and CDR2 FQNEAQ (reference sequence). The CDR3 runs to 13 residues. For the CDR3, the DNA is TGTGCCAGCAACAAAGCGGGGAGGAATGAGCAGTTCTTC. As protein: CASNKAGRNEQFF.

The chain recombines TRBV10-3 with TRBJ1-1, with a weak D call TRBD1 (6 bases). V was clipped by 0 bases and J by 1 base, with 12 bases between them. Per germline, CDR1 ENHRY and CDR2 SYGVKD. This CDR3 is built from 16 residues. CDR3 sequence: CAISESTGQGNTEAFF. CDR3 in DNA: TGTGCCATCAGTGAGTCGACAGGCCAGGGGAACACTGAAGCTTTCTTT.

This clonotype was seen only a few times. The chain combines TRBV20-1 with TRBJ2-6, with 7 bases aligning to TRBD1. J gave up 6 bases and V 3 bases, and 11 bases lay outside the gene matches. The CDR3 totals 16 residues. Germline V lookup: CDR1 DFQATT, CDR2 SNEGSKA (reference sequence). The CDR3 DNA is TGCAGTGCTAGTGGGCCGACAGGGAACGAGGCCAACGTCCTGACTTTC. It specifies CSASGPTGNEANVLTF.

V usage is TRBV7-2 and J usage is TRBJ2-1; the D is unclear. The CDR3 sequence is 12 residues long. Trimming removed 5 bases from V and 15 bases from J, with 17 bases in between. CDR1 and CDR2 from the germline V gene are SGHTA and FQGNSA. CDR3 in amino acids: CASSERLPPRFF. The CDR3 DNA is TGTGCCAGCAGCGAGAGACTTCCTCCGCGGTTCTTC.

The rearrangement joins TRBV28 to TRBJ1-6; TRBD1 agrees at 12 bases. CDR1 and CDR2 (germline): MDHEN, SYDVKM. V shed 4 bases, J shed 1 base, and the junction held 17 bases outside the gene matches. CDR3 size: 22 residues. The CDR3 bases are TGTGCCAGCAGTTCCTCCCCCCCACCGGGGACAGGGGGCTGGTCCTATAATTCACCCCTCCACTTT. This gives the protein CASSSSPPPGTGGWSYNSPLHF.

This clonotype showed up just once. The chain links TRBV5-1 to TRBJ1-1; 7 bases fit TRBD1. Per germline, CDR1 SGHRS and CDR2 YFSETQ. The CDR3 sequence is 16 residues long. The trim removed 0 bases at V and 2 bases at J, leaving 7 bases unmatched. CDR3: CASSLAIGTENTEAFF. The CDR3 region has the DNA TGCGCCAGCAGCTTGGCCATCGGGACAGAAAACACTGAAGCTTTCTTT.

This clonotype was observed a handful of times. V and J are TRBV28 and TRBJ1-2; D ambiguous. V was cut by 4 bases and J by 4 bases, with 7 bases left in between. CDR1 and CDR2 from the germline V gene are MDHEN and SYDVKM. CDR3 length: 12 residues. The DNA for the CDR3 is TGTGCCAGCAGTTCGAACGGCTATGGCTACACCTTC. This gives the protein CASSSNGYGYTF.

This clonotype was recorded once. The chain combines TRBV4-1 with TRBJ2-7; D is uncertain. Deletions cut 0 bases from V and 6 bases from J, with 21 bases between. The CDR3 is made up of 17 amino acids. Germline V lookup: CDR1 MGHRA, CDR2 YSYEKL. CDR3 sequence: CASSQDENRWPLGEQYF. The CDR3 DNA sequence: TGCGCCAGCAGCCAAGACGAGAACAGATGGCCGTTAGGCGAGCAGTACTTC.

This rearrangement joins TRBV3-1 to TRBJ2-4; the D is unclear. Judging by the DNA end, TRBJ2-5 fits better; the J call may be wrong. The CDR3 has 14 amino acids. Germline V lookup: CDR1 LGHDT, CDR2 YNNKEL (reference sequence). The DNA for the CDR3 is TGTGCCAGCAGCCCGGCGGACGGGCAAGAGACCCAGTACTTC. Its translation: CASSPADGQETQYF.

The chain links TRBV12-3 or TRBV12-4 to TRBJ1-2; no clear D gene. V was trimmed by 1 base and J by 7 bases, leaving 10 bases between them. The CDR3 runs to 13 residues. CDR3 sequence (DNA): TGTGCCAGCAGTTTAGGCCGGTATGGTGGCTACACCTTC. This sequence encodes CASSLGRYGGYTF.

This CDR3 is CASSHPRENTGELFF. The CDR3 region has the DNA TGCGCCAGCAGCCACCCCCGGGAGAACACCGGGGAGCTGTTTTTT. The V gene is TRBV4-1, the J gene TRBJ2-2; a weak D match, TRBD2 (5 bases). Germline-derived CDR1 and CDR2 are MGHRA and YSYEKL. The CDR3 is 15 amino acids. Trimming stripped 3 bases from V and 1 base from J, with 9 bases between.

This rearrangement joins TRBV11-2 to TRBJ2-1; D unclear. This CDR3 has 14 amino acids. V lost 5 bases to trimming and J lost 10 bases, with 18 bases between them. The germline V gene has CDR1 SGHAT and CDR2 FQNNGV. The CDR3 region has the DNA TGTGCCAGCAGCCCCCAGGTGAGTCTTTCGGAGCAGTTCTTC. The encoded protein is CASSPQVSLSEQFF.

The rearrangement uses TRBV5-1 and TRBJ2-7, with 10 nucleotides matching TRBD2. The V gene's germline CDR1 is SGHRS and CDR2 YFSETQ. This CDR3 comprises 16 residues. The trim removed 4 bases at V and 2 bases at J, leaving 9 bases unmatched. The CDR3 is CASSGSSGSPAYEQYF. CDR3 bases: TGCGCCAGCAGCGGCTCTAGCGGGAGTCCAGCCTACGAGCAGTACTTC. The entire variable domain, with the rest obtained from reference TRBV5-1 and TRBJ2-7, is as follows: KAGVTQTPRYLIKTRGQQVTLSCSPISGHRSVSWYQQTPGQGLQFLFEYFSETQRNKGNFPGRFSGRQFSNSRSEMNVSTLELGDSALYLCASSGSSGSPAYEQYFGPGTRLTVT.

This clonotype was seen ten or more times. This chain links TRBV4-1 with TRBJ2-1, with 10 bases identical to TRBD2. Trimming at V came to 3 bases and at J to 2 bases, leaving 4 bases not matched to a gene. The CDR3 spans 16 residues. CDR1 is MGHRA, CDR2 YSYEKL, per germline. CDR3 region: CASSHALAGAYNEQFF. CDR3 nucleotides: TGCGCCAGCAGCCATGCTCTAGCGGGAGCCTACAATGAGCAGTTCTTC.

The chain carries TRBV3-1 and TRBJ2-1, with a tentative D call TRBD1 (5 bases). CDR3 length: 15 amino acids. Trimming removed 4 bases at V and 10 bases at J, with 20 bases between. The germline V gene has CDR1 LGHDT and CDR2 YNNKEL (reference sequence). The CDR3 DNA sequence: TGTGCCAGCAGCCTTGGGGCAGGTCTCTCCTACGAGCAGTTCTTC. This encodes CASSLGAGLSYEQFF.

The chain has TRBV7-2 and TRBJ1-4, with unresolved D. The V gene lost 0 bases and the J gene lost 8 bases, with 22 bases spanning the gap. Germline V lookup: CDR1 SGHTA, CDR2 FQGNSA. This CDR3 region has 18 residues. The DNA of the CDR3 is TGTGCCAGCAGCTTAGCCGGACCCGATCGCCCCTCGGGCGAAAAACTGTTTTTT. Translated: CASSLAGPDRPSGEKLFF.

V usage is TRBV25-1 and J usage is TRBJ2-3, with D perhaps given as TRBD1 or TRBD2 (6 bases each). The CDR3 is 17 residues long. Germline CDR1 is MGHDK and CDR2 is SYGVNS. The V end lost 0 bases, the J end lost 1 base, and 14 bases lay between the germline ends. The CDR3 region has the DNA TGTGCCAGCAGTGAATATTTTATGGGGGGCCGCACAGATACGCAGTATTTT. Its translation is CASSEYFMGGRTDTQYF.

This clonotype was found a few times. V is TRBV20-1 and J is TRBJ1-2, with 8 bases aligning to TRBD1. This CDR3 has 14 residues. V was clipped by 0 bases and J by 5 bases; unmatched bases: 5. Germline loops: CDR1 DFQATT, CDR2 SNEGSKA (reference sequence). The CDR3 DNA reads TGCAGTGCTAGAGAGGACAGGGTGGGATATGGCTACACCTTC. This translates into CSAREDRVGYGYTF.